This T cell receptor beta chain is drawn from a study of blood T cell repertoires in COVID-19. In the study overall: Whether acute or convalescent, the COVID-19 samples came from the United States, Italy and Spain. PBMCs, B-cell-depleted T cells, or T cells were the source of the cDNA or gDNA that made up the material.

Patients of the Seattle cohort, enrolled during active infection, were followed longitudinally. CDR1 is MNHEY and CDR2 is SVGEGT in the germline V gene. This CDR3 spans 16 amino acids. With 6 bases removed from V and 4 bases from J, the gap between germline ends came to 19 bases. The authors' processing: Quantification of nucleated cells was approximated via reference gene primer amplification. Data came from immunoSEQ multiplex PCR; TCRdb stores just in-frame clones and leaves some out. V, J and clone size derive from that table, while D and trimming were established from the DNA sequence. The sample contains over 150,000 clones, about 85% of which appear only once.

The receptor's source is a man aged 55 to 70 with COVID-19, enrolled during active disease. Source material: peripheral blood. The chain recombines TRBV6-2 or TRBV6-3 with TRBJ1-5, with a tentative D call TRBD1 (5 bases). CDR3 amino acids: CASSSQRQGRNQPQHF. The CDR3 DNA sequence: TGTGCCAGCAGCTCCCAACGGCAGGGTAGGAATCAGCCCCAGCATTTT.